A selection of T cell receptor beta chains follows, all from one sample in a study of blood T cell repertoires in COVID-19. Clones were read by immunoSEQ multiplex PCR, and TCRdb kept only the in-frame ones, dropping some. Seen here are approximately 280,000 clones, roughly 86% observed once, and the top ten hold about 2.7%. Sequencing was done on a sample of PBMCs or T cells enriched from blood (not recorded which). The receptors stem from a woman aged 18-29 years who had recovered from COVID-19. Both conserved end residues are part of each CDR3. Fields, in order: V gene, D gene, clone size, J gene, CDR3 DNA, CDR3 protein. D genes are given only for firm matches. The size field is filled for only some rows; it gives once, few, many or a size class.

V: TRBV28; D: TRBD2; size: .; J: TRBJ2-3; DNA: TGTGCCAGCAGTTTCGGACTAGCCGAGGCAGATACGCAGTATTTT; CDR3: CASSFGLAEADTQYF
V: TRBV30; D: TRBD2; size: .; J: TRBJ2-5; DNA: TGTGCCTGGAGTCGGTCTAGCGGCTTCCAAGAGACCCAGTACTTC; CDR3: CAWSRSSGFQETQYF
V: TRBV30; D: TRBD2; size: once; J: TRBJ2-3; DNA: TGTGCCTGGAGTGTTTCGCTAGCGGGGGGGAAAGATACGCAGTATTTT; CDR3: CAWSVSLAGGKDTQYF
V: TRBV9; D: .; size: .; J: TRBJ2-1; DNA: TGTGCCAGCCAAAGGGGTTCCTACAATGAGCAGTTCTTC; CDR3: CASQRGSYNEQFF
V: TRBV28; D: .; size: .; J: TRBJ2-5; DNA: TGTGCCAGCAGAGAGGCCGAGACCCAGTACTTC; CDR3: CASREAETQYF
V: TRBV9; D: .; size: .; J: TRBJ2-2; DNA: TGTGCCAGCAGCGTAACCGACAGGAACACCGGGGAGCTGTTTTTT; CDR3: CASSVTDRNTGELFF
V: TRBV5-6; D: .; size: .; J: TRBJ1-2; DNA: TGTGCCAGCAGCGACGGGAGGGTGCCCTATGGCTACACCTTC; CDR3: CASSDGRVPYGYTF
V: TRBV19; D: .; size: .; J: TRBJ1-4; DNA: TGTGCCAGTACCCTCACAGGGCGGAAACTGTTTTTT; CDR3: CASTLTGRKLFF
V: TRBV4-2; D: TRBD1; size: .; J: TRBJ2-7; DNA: TGTGCCAGCGCGTCGACAGGGGGTTTCAGCTCCTACGAGCAGTACTTC; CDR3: CASASTGGFSSYEQYF
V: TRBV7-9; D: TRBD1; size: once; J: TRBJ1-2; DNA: TGTGCCAGCAGCTCGGGACAGTCCCAGAGGGGAGCTAACTATGGCTACACCTTC; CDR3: CASSSGQSQRGANYGYTF
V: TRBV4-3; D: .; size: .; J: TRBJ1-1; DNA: TGCGCCAGCAGCCAAGATGAGGGCATGAACACTGAAGCTTTCTTT; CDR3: CASSQDEGMNTEAFF
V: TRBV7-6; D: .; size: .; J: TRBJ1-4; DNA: TGTGCCAGCAGCTTAGCCCAGAATGAAAAACTGTTTTTT; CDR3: CASSLAQNEKLFF
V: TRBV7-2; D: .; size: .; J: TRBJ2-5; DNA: TGTGCCAGCAGCTTAGCAGGGAGCCGACAAGAGACCCAGTACTTC; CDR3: CASSLAGSRQETQYF
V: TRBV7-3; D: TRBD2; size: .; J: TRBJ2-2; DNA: TGTGCCAGCAGCGCCTCCTCCGGGACTAGCGGCACCTCGAACACCGGGGAGCTGTTTTTT; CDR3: CASSASSGTSGTSNTGELFF
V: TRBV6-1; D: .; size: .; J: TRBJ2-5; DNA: TGTGCCAGCAGTGACCCGACAGGCCACCAAGAGACCCAGTACTTC; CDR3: CASSDPTGHQETQYF
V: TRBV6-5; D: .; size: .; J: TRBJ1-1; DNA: TGTGCCAGCAGTTACTTTAAACCAGTGAACACTGAAGCTTTCTTT; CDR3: CASSYFKPVNTEAFF
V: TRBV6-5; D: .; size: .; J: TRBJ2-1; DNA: TGTGCCAGCACCGGGACTTCCTCCTACAATGAGCAGTTCTTC; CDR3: CASTGTSSYNEQFF
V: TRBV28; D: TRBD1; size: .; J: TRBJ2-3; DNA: TGTGCCAGCAGTTTGGTGAGACAGGGTCGCACAGATACGCAGTATTTT; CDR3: CASSLVRQGRTDTQYF
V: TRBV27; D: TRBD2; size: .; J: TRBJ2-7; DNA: TGTGCCAGCAGCCTAGCGGGAGGACTCCCTTACGAGCAGTACTTC; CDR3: CASSLAGGLPYEQYF
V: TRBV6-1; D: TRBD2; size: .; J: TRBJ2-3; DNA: TGTGCCAGCAGTGATCGCCCAAGGAGCGGGAGAGACCCAGATACGCAGTATTTT; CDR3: CASSDRPRSGRDPDTQYF
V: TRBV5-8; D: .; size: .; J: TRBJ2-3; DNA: TGTGCCAGCAGCTCTAGGATGCGAGCAGCAGATACGCAGTATTTT; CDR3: CASSSRMRAADTQYF
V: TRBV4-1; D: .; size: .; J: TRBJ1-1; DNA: TGCGCCAGCACCAACACCCCCGACACCCTCGGTCGTAGGGAAGCTTTCTTT; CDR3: CASTNTPDTLGRREAFF
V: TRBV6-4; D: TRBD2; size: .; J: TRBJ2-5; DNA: TGTGCCAGCAGTGACTACTTAGGACTAGCGGAGACCCAGTACTTC; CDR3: CASSDYLGLAETQYF
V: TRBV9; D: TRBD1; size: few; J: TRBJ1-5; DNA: TGTGCCAGCAGCGCCGGACAGGGGCTCCAGCCCCAGCATTTT; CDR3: CASSAGQGLQPQHF
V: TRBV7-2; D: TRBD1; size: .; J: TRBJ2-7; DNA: TGTGCCAGCAGCTTAGCTTCCCGGGACAGGGGTAACGAGCAGTACTTC; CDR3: CASSLASRDRGNEQYF
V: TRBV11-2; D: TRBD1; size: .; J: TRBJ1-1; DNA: TGTGCCAGCAGCTTGGGACAGGGCGGCACTGAAGCTTTCTTT; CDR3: CASSLGQGGTEAFF
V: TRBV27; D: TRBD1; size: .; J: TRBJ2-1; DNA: TGTGCCAGCAGTCTTGTACCCGGGACAGGGGCCAATGAGCAGTTCTTC; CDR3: CASSLVPGTGANEQFF
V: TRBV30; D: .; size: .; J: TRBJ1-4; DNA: TGTGCCTGGAGTAATCAGTTGGCAAAGGGAGTTGATAATGAAAAACTGTTTTTT; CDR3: CAWSNQLAKGVDNEKLFF
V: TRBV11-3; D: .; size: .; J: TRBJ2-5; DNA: TGTGCCAGCAGCTTAGTCCTAGCGCTAGAGACCCAGTACTTC; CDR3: CASSLVLALETQYF
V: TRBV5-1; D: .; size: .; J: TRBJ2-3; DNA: TGCGCCAGCAGCTTACGGGTTAATACAATGGATACGCAGTATTTT; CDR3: CASSLRVNTMDTQYF
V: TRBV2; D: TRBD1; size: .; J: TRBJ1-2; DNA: TGTGCCAGCAGTCGACAGGGGGCGCTTGGCTACACCTTC; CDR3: CASSRQGALGYTF
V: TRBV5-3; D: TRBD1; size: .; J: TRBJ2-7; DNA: TGTGCCAGAAGCTTGGAACAGGGGGCCCTTAGGTACCACGAGCAGTACTTC; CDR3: CARSLEQGALRYHEQYF
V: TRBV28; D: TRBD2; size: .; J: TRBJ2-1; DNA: TGTGCCAGCAGGCTCGGACTAGCGGTCGACAATGAGCAGTTCTTC; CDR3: CASRLGLAVDNEQFF
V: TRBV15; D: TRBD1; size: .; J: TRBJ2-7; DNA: TGTGCCACCAGCAGAGATCTCCGCCAGGGGGCCTACGAGCAGTACTTC; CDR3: CATSRDLRQGAYEQYF
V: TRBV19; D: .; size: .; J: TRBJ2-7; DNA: TGTGCCAGTAAGGCGGGAAGCTCCTCAATCTACGAGCAGTACTTC; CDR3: CASKAGSSSIYEQYF
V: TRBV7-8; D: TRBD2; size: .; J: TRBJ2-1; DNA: TGTGCCAGCAGCTTAGGTCGCCCCCTAGCGGTTAGGGCCCTTGAGCAGTTCTTC; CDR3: CASSLGRPLAVRALEQFF
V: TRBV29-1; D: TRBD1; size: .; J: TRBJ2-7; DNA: TGCAGCGTTGACATCGGGACAGGGGCCTACGAGCAGTACTTC; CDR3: CSVDIGTGAYEQYF
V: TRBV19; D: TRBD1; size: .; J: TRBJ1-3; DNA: TGTGCCAGTAGTATCCAGGGGGCGGCTGGAAACACCATATATTTT; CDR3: CASSIQGAAGNTIYF
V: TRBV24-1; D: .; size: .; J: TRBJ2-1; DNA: TGTGCCACCAGTGATACGGGGGTTGGCTCCTACAATGAGCAGTTCTTC; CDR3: CATSDTGVGSYNEQFF
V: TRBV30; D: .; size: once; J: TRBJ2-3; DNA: TGTGCCTGGGGAGGGACAGTCACTAGCACAGATACGCAGTATTTT; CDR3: CAWGGTVTSTDTQYF
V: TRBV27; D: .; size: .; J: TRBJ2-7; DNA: TGTGCCAGCAGTTTAGGGAGCCTGGACGAGCAGTACTTC; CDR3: CASSLGSLDEQYF